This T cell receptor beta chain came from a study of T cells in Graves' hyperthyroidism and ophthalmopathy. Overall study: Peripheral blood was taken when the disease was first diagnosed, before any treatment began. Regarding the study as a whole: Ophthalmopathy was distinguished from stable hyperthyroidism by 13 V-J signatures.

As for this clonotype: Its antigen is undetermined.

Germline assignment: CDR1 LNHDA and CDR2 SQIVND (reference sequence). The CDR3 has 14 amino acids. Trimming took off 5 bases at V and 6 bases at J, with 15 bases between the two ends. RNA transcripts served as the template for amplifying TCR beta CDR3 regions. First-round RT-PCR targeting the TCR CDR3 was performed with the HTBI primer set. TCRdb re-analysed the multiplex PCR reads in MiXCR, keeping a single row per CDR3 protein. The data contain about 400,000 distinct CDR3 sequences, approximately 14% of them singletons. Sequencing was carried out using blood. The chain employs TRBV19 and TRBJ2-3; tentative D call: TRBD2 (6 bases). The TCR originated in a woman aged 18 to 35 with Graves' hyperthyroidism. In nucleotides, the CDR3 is TGTGCCAGTAGTTTGAGGAGGGGCGCGGATACGCAGTATTTT. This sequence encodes CASSLRRGADTQYF.